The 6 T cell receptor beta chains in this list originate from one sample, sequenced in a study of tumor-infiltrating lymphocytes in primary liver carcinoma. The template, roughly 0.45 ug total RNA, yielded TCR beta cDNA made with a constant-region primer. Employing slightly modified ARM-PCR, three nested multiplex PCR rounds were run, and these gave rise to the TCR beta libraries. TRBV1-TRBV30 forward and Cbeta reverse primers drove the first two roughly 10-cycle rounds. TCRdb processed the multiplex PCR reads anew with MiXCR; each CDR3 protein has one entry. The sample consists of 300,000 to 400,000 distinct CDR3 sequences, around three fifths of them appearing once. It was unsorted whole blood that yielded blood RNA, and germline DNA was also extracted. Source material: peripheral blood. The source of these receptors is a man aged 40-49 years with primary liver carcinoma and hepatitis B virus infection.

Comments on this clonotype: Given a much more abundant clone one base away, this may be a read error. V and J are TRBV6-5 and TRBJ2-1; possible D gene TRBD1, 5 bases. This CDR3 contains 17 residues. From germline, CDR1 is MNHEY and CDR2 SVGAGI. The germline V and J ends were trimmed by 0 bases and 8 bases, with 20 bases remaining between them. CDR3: CASSYSLNRWDVDEQFF. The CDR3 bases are TGTGCCAGCAGTTACTCCCTCAACAGGTGGGATGTCGATGAGCAGTTCTTC.

The CDR3 reads CASSLRGNQETQYF. The CDR3 coding sequence is TGCGCCAGCAGCTTAAGAGGAAACCAAGAGACCCAGTACTTC. The chain joins TRBV5-1 to TRBJ2-5; D not certain. Germline V lookup: CDR1 SGHRS, CDR2 YFSETQ. The CDR3 extends over 14 amino acids. V gave up 2 bases and J gave up 0 bases, with 8 bases separating them.

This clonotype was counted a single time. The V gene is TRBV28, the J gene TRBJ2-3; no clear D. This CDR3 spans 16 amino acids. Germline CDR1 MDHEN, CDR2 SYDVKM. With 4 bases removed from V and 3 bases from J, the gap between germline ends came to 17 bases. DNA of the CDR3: TGTGCCAGCAGTTCTACGCGGCAGCGCACAACAGATACGCAGTATTTT. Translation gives CASSSTRQRTTDTQYF.

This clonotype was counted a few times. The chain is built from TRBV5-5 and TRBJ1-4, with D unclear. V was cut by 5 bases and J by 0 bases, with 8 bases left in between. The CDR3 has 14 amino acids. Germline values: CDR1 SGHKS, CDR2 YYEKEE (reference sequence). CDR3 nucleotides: TGTGCCAGCAGTGGGTCCACAACTAATGAAAAACTGTTTTTT. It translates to CASSGSTTNEKLFF.

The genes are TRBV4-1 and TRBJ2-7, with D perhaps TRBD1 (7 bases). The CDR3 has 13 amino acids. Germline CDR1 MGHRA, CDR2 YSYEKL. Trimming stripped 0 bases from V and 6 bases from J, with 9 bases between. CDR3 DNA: TGCGCCAGCAGCCAAGACCAGGGGGGCGAGCAGTACTTC. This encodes CASSQDQGGEQYF.

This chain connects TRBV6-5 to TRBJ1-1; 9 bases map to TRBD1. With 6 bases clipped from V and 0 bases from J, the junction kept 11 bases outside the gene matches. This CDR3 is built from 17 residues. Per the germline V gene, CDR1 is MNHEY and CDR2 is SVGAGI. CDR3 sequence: CASSSSVRQGVNTEAFF. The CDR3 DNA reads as TGTGCCAGCAGCTCATCCGTCCGACAGGGGGTGAACACTGAAGCTTTCTTT.